This TCR beta chain derives from a study of T cell responses to AZD1222 COVID-19 vaccine. Study-wide points: The donor cohort was predominantly white British with a female majority, and clonal diversity may have been underestimated. Repertoire collection took place solely once the T cell response had peaked. Spike as a whole was targeted by vaccine-associated CD4 TCRs, dominant at 160-218 and 743-854. Close to half of spike-specific TCRs reportedly recognize unmutated variant regions.

CDR1 MNHEY and CDR2 SMNVEV come from the germline V gene (reference sequence). This CDR3 has 15 residues. V shed 3 bases and J shed 3 bases, with 13 bases lying between them. Worth noting for this clone: Its antigen is not known.

Sequenced by immunoSEQ multiplex PCR; TCRdb stores in-frame clones only, minus some. The repertoire holds fewer than 200,000 clones, with about 90% as singletons. The rearrangement uses TRBV27 and TRBJ2-3; the D gene is possibly TRBD1 (5 bases). The receptor comes from an adult in good health. This specimen consisted of peripheral blood, obtained on day 0 of MenACWY control vaccination. CDR3 in DNA: TGTGCCAGCAGTTTGATAGGGGTGAGGACAGATACGCAGTATTTT. It codes for CASSLIGVRTDTQYF.